These T cell receptor beta chains were read from a single sample in a study of cytotoxic CD8 clonotypes in ibrutinib-treated CLL. The data were produced by immunoSEQ multiplex PCR, yet TCRdb's version contains in-frame clones alone and is incomplete. The sample has nearly 300,000 clones; 65% to 85% are singletons. Specimen: PBMCs, collected at disease progression, from a patient treated with ibrutinib. These receptors all come from a human donor with chronic lymphocytic leukemia. CDR3s include the opening cysteine and the closing phenylalanine or tryptophan. Each record gives: D gene, V gene, clone size, J gene, CDR3 protein, CDR3 DNA. D genes are given only for firm matches. Size is omitted from some rows. Given values are once, few, many or a class for expanded clones.

d_gene: .
v_gene: TRBV9
abundance: .
j_gene: TRBJ2-7
CDR3aa: CASSHTVAASSYEQYF
CDR3nt: TGTGCCAGCAGCCACACGGTAGCGGCTAGCTCCTACGAGCAGTACTTC

d_gene: .
v_gene: TRBV10-3
abundance: .
j_gene: TRBJ2-7
CDR3aa: CAIPSGRIYEQYF
CDR3nt: TGTGCCATCCCGAGCGGACGGATCTACGAGCAGTACTTC

d_gene: TRBD1
v_gene: TRBV2
abundance: .
j_gene: TRBJ1-4
CDR3aa: CASSPQQGAFEKLFF
CDR3nt: TGTGCCAGCAGCCCCCAGCAGGGGGCGTTCGAAAAACTGTTTTTT

d_gene: .
v_gene: TRBV20-1
abundance: .
j_gene: TRBJ2-7
CDR3aa: CRPGLAYEQYF
CDR3nt: TGCAGACCTGGACTCGCCTACGAGCAGTACTTC

d_gene: .
v_gene: TRBV5-1
abundance: few
j_gene: TRBJ2-7
CDR3aa: CASSKDSLSEQYF
CDR3nt: TGCGCCAGCAGCAAGGACAGCTTAAGCGAGCAGTACTTC

d_gene: .
v_gene: TRBV5-4
abundance: few
j_gene: TRBJ2-1
CDR3aa: CASSLRDTGDEQFF
CDR3nt: TGTGCCAGCAGCCTTAGGGACACGGGGGATGAGCAGTTCTTC

d_gene: .
v_gene: TRBV19
abundance: .
j_gene: TRBJ1-2
CDR3aa: CASSIDGHNYGYTF
CDR3nt: TGTGCCAGTAGTATAGATGGCCATAACTATGGCTACACCTTC

d_gene: .
v_gene: TRBV29-1
abundance: .
j_gene: TRBJ2-5
CDR3aa: CSVDAAGQETQYF
CDR3nt: TGCAGCGTTGATGCGGCCGGGCAAGAGACCCAGTACTTC

d_gene: .
v_gene: TRBV9
abundance: .
j_gene: TRBJ1-3
CDR3aa: CASSAEATGNTIYF
CDR3nt: TGTGCCAGCAGCGCCGAAGCGACAGGAAACACCATATATTTT

d_gene: .
v_gene: TRBV7-8
abundance: few
j_gene: TRBJ1-1
CDR3aa: CASSPGGLAEAFF
CDR3nt: TGTGCCAGCAGCCCCGGAGGCTTGGCGGAAGCTTTCTTT

d_gene: TRBD1
v_gene: TRBV6-1
abundance: .
j_gene: TRBJ2-5
CDR3aa: CASSEPGTVETQYF
CDR3nt: TGTGCCAGCAGTGAACCGGGGACAGTGGAGACCCAGTACTTC

d_gene: .
v_gene: TRBV5-1
abundance: few
j_gene: TRBJ2-3
CDR3aa: CASRGTASLVTDTQYF
CDR3nt: TGCGCCAGCAGGGGGACCGCCAGCCTAGTCACAGATACGCAGTATTTT

d_gene: TRBD1
v_gene: TRBV29-1
abundance: .
j_gene: TRBJ1-3
CDR3aa: CSVEVYRDRVPGNTIYF
CDR3nt: TGCAGCGTTGAAGTCTACCGGGACAGGGTACCTGGAAACACCATATATTTT

d_gene: TRBD2
v_gene: TRBV27
abundance: once
j_gene: TRBJ2-7
CDR3aa: CASFPAGEFGEQYF
CDR3nt: TGTGCCAGTTTCCCAGCGGGAGAGTTTGGGGAGCAGTACTTC

d_gene: TRBD1
v_gene: TRBV9
abundance: .
j_gene: TRBJ1-1
CDR3aa: CASSIGQGSTEAFF
CDR3nt: TGTGCCAGCAGCATTGGACAGGGTAGCACTGAAGCTTTCTTT

d_gene: .
v_gene: TRBV7-2
abundance: .
j_gene: TRBJ1-5
CDR3aa: CASSFHRNNQPQHF
CDR3nt: TGTGCCAGCAGCTTTCACAGGAACAATCAGCCCCAGCATTTT

d_gene: TRBD1
v_gene: TRBV29-1
abundance: .
j_gene: TRBJ1-4
CDR3aa: CSVLTGANEKLFF
CDR3nt: TGCAGCGTATTGACAGGGGCAAATGAAAAACTGTTTTTT

d_gene: TRBD1
v_gene: TRBV4-1
abundance: .
j_gene: TRBJ1-1
CDR3aa: CASSLTDRVRTEAFF
CDR3nt: TGCGCCAGCAGCCTTACCGACAGGGTGAGAACTGAAGCTTTCTTT

d_gene: .
v_gene: TRBV14
abundance: .
j_gene: TRBJ2-7
CDR3aa: CASSHSRLGEQYF
CDR3nt: TGTGCCAGCAGCCATTCCAGGCTAGGCGAGCAGTACTTC

d_gene: TRBD1
v_gene: TRBV9
abundance: few
j_gene: TRBJ1-2
CDR3aa: CASSETGNYGYTF
CDR3nt: TGTGCCAGCAGCGAGACAGGGAACTATGGCTACACCTTC

d_gene: .
v_gene: TRBV10-1
abundance: few
j_gene: TRBJ2-6
CDR3aa: CASRDVRLSGANVLTF
CDR3nt: TGCGCCAGCAGGGACGTACGCCTCTCTGGGGCCAACGTCCTGACTTTC

d_gene: .
v_gene: TRBV5-1
abundance: .
j_gene: TRBJ2-2
CDR3aa: CASSLRGGELFF
CDR3nt: TGCGCCAGCAGCTTGCGGGGCGGGGAGCTGTTTTTT

d_gene: TRBD2
v_gene: TRBV29-1
abundance: .
j_gene: TRBJ2-1
CDR3aa: CSVKLAGDWNEQFF
CDR3nt: TGCAGCGTGAAACTAGCGGGAGATTGGAATGAGCAGTTCTTC

d_gene: TRBD1
v_gene: TRBV5-5
abundance: .
j_gene: TRBJ1-4
CDR3aa: CASTGTGPEKLFF
CDR3nt: TGTGCTAGTACCGGGACAGGACCCGAAAAACTGTTTTTT

d_gene: TRBD2
v_gene: TRBV4-1
abundance: .
j_gene: TRBJ2-7
CDR3aa: CASSQEAGVHEQYF
CDR3nt: TGCGCCAGCAGCCAAGAAGCGGGAGTCCACGAGCAGTACTTC

d_gene: .
v_gene: TRBV4-2
abundance: .
j_gene: TRBJ2-7
CDR3aa: CASSQVGSQSSYEQYF
CDR3nt: TGTGCCAGCAGCCAAGTAGGGTCACAAAGCTCCTACGAGCAGTACTTC

d_gene: .
v_gene: TRBV18
abundance: once
j_gene: TRBJ2-2
CDR3aa: CASSPPRNTGELFF
CDR3nt: TGTGCCAGCTCACCACCCAGAAACACCGGGGAGCTGTTTTTT

d_gene: TRBD1
v_gene: TRBV7-2
abundance: .
j_gene: TRBJ1-5
CDR3aa: CASSLASGGVQPQHF
CDR3nt: TGTGCCAGCAGCTTAGCGTCAGGGGGGGTTCAGCCCCAGCATTTT

d_gene: .
v_gene: TRBV7-2
abundance: .
j_gene: TRBJ1-1
CDR3aa: CASSLVIGNTEAFF
CDR3nt: TGTGCCAGCAGCTTAGTGATCGGGAACACTGAAGCTTTCTTT

d_gene: TRBD2
v_gene: TRBV7-6
abundance: .
j_gene: TRBJ2-5
CDR3aa: CASSFRLAGDQETQYF
CDR3nt: TGTGCCAGCAGCTTTCGCCTAGCGGGGGACCAAGAGACCCAGTACTTC

d_gene: .
v_gene: TRBV4-1
abundance: once
j_gene: TRBJ2-7
CDR3aa: CASSQVFAGEYEQYF
CDR3nt: TGCGCCAGCAGCCAAGTGTTCGCAGGAGAGTACGAGCAGTACTTC

d_gene: TRBD1
v_gene: TRBV5-1
abundance: .
j_gene: TRBJ2-7
CDR3aa: CASSSEQGVYAYEQYF
CDR3nt: TGCGCCAGCAGCTCCGAGCAGGGGGTTTACGCCTACGAGCAGTACTTC

d_gene: .
v_gene: TRBV5-1
abundance: .
j_gene: TRBJ2-7
CDR3aa: CASSLTGYEQYF
CDR3nt: TGCGCCAGCAGCCTTACAGGCTACGAGCAGTACTTC

d_gene: TRBD1
v_gene: TRBV7-2
abundance: once
j_gene: TRBJ1-2
CDR3aa: CASSLGTGGFYGYTF
CDR3nt: TGTGCCAGCAGCTTAGGGACAGGGGGCTTCTATGGCTACACCTTC

d_gene: .
v_gene: TRBV7-3
abundance: .
j_gene: TRBJ2-1
CDR3aa: CASSDDLGEQFF
CDR3nt: TGTGCCAGCAGCGATGATTTAGGGGAGCAGTTCTTC

d_gene: .
v_gene: TRBV7-3
abundance: .
j_gene: TRBJ1-5
CDR3aa: CASSRGANQPQHF
CDR3nt: TGTGCCAGCAGCAGGGGGGCCAATCAGCCCCAGCATTTT

d_gene: .
v_gene: TRBV28
abundance: .
j_gene: TRBJ2-7
CDR3aa: CASSLWGRAGTRIYEQYF
CDR3nt: TGTGCCAGCAGTTTATGGGGACGGGCCGGGACCCGCATCTACGAGCAGTACTTC